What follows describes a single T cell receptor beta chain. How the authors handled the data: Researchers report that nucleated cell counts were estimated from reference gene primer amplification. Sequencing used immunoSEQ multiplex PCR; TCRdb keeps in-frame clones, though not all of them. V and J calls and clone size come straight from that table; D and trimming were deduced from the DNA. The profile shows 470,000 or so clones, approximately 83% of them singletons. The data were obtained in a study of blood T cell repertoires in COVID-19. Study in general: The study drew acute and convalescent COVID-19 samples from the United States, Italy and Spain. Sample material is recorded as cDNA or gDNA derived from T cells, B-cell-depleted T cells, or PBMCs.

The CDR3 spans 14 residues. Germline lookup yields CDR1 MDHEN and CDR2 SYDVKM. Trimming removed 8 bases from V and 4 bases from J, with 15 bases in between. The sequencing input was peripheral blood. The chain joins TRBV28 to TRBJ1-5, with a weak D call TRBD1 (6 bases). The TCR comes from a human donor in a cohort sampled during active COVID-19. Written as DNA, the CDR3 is TGTGCCAGCTGTAAACAGGGCTATAATCAGCCCCAGCATTTT. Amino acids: CASCKQGYNQPQHF.